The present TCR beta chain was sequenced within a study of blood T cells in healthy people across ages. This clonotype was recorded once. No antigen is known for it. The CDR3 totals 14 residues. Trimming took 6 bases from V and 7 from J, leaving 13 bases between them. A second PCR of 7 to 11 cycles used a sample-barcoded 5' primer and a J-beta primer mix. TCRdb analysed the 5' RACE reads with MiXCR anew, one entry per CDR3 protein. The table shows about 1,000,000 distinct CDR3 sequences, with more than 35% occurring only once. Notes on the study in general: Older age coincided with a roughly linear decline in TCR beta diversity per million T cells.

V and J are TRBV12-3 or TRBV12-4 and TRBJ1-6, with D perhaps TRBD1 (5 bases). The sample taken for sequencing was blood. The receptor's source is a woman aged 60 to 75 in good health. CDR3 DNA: TGTGCCAGCAGAACCGGGGCCTTCAATTCACCCCTCCACTTT. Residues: CASRTGAFNSPLHF.